These 31 T cell receptor beta chains were sequenced from one sample in a study of blood T cell repertoires in COVID-19. The method was immunoSEQ multiplex PCR; TCRdb's version includes in-frame clones alone and lacks a portion of them. Of roughly 300,000 clones listed, just over 85% are singletons. Source material: PBMCs or T cells enriched from blood (not recorded which). These receptors were taken from a woman between 40 and 50 years old with acute COVID-19.

The chain is built from TRBV6-5 and TRBJ1-1, with D possibly TRBD1 on 6 matching bases. Trimming took off 0 bases at V and 4 bases at J, with 12 bases between the two ends. Germline V CDR1 and CDR2: MNHEY, SVGAGI. CDR3 size: 15 residues. The CDR3 coding sequence is TGTGCCAGCAGTTACTCGGGGGGGCTACGCACTGAAGCTTTCTTT. Protein sequence: CASSYSGGLRTEAFF.

V usage is TRBV1 and J usage is TRBJ2-7; the tabulated D call, TRBD1, remains unverified against the DNA. TRBV1 is a recognized pseudogene. This CDR3 is 18 amino acids long. CDR3 coding DNA: TGCACCAGCAGCCAAGGCTTCTTTGGGACAGAAGTTGAACCCGAGCAGTACTTC. Protein product: CTSSQGFFGTEVEPEQYF.

This chain uses TRBV6-2 or TRBV6-3 with TRBJ2-6; 7 bases line up with TRBD1. Per the germline V gene, CDR1 is MNHEY and CDR2 is SVGEGT. Unmatched junction bases numbered 4, after V lost 2 bases and J lost 0 bases. This CDR3 has 17 amino acids. The CDR3 sequence is CASSYRGTDSGANVLTF. The DNA of the CDR3 is TGTGCCAGCAGTTACAGGGGGACAGACTCTGGGGCCAACGTCCTGACTTTC.

Remarks on this clone: The junction differs from germline at one of its ends, possibly a read error. The chain has TRBV7-7 and TRBJ2-3; TRBD2 agrees at 7 bases. This CDR3 has 14 residues. Germline CDR1 is SSHAT and CDR2 is FNYEAQ (reference sequence). Here the CDR3 reads CASSLGGYTDTQYF. CDR3 bases: TGTGCTAGCAGCTTGGGGGGGTACACAGATACGCAGTATTTT. Filled out from reference TRBV7-7 and TRBJ2-3, the complete variable domain reads GAGVSQSPRYKVTKRGQDVTLRCDPISSHATLYWYQQALGQGPEFLTYFNYEAQPDKSGLPSDRFSAERPEGSISTLTIQRTEQRDSAMYRCASSLGGYTDTQYFGPGTRLTVL.

The rearrangement uses TRBV5-6 and TRBJ1-4; 9 nucleotides match TRBD1. CDR3 length: 15 amino acids. The V and J ends lost 5 bases and 7 bases, in that order; junction bases with no gene match: 9. CDR1 SGHDT and CDR2 YYEEEE come from the germline V gene. CDR3 DNA sequence: TGTGCCAGCAGTTTTGTGGGACAGGGTTTTGAAAAACTGTTTTTT. Translation: CASSFVGQGFEKLFF.

The chain employs TRBV7-9 and TRBJ1-5, with 7 bases lining up with TRBD1. Germline CDR1 SEHNR, CDR2 FQNEAQ (reference sequence). This CDR3 comprises 13 residues. After removal of 6 bases from V and 6 bases from J, the junction contained 5 bases not matched to a gene. The CDR3 sequence: CASSRDSSQPQHF. Here the CDR3 DNA reads TGTGCCAGCAGTCGGGACAGTAGTCAGCCCCAGCATTTT.

The chain links TRBV7-8 to TRBJ1-3; the D is unclear. The V gene lost 5 bases and the J gene lost 6 bases, with 8 bases spanning the gap. The CDR3 is made up of 12 amino acids. From germline, CDR1 is SGHVS and CDR2 FQNEAQ. The CDR3 reads CASSPVPNTIYF. Written as DNA, the CDR3 is TGTGCCAGCAGCCCCGTTCCAAACACCATATATTTT.

The chain is built from TRBV28 and TRBJ1-5, with 8 nucleotides matching TRBD1. CDR3 length equals 15 residues. In germline, CDR1 is MDHEN, CDR2 SYDVKM. Unmatched junction bases numbered 4, after V lost 5 bases and J lost 1 base. The CDR3 reads CASSVTGVSNQPQHF. CDR3 nucleotide sequence: TGTGCCAGCAGTGTGACAGGGGTGAGCAATCAGCCCCAGCATTTT.

This clone is a singleton in its sample. This sequence joins TRBV27 and TRBJ1-2, with 8 bases matching TRBD1. The length of the CDR3 is 15 residues. Germline V gene sequence: CDR1 MNHEY, CDR2 SMNVEV (reference sequence). With V trimmed by 7 bases and J by 2 bases, 9 bases remained unmatched. CDR3 in DNA: TGTGCCAGCAAGAGTTCGGGACAGGTAAACTATGGCTACACCTTC. Its translation is CASKSSGQVNYGYTF.

The J gene is TRBJ2-1, the V gene TRBV9, with D perhaps matching TRBD2 (6 bases). V shed 0 bases and J shed 8 bases, with 12 bases lying between them. This CDR3 comprises 14 residues. Germline CDR1 is SGDLS and CDR2 is YYNGEE. The CDR3 DNA sequence: TGTGCCAGCAGCGTAGATCGGGGGTGGGATGAGCAGTTCTTC. It yields the protein CASSVDRGWDEQFF.

The chain employs TRBV6-2 or TRBV6-3 and TRBJ2-2; D is ambiguous. V lost 0 bases to trimming and J lost 3 bases, with 5 bases between them. This CDR3 is built from 14 residues. CDR1 and CDR2 (germline): MNHEY, SVGEGT. The CDR3 protein is CASSYSSDTGELFF. DNA for the CDR3: TGTGCCAGCAGTTACTCAAGCGACACCGGGGAGCTGTTTTTT.

The gene calls are TRBV4-2 and TRBJ2-5, with 13 bases that match TRBD2. V shed 5 bases, J shed 5 bases, and the junction held 5 bases outside the gene matches. The CDR3 is 15 amino acids. CDR1 LGHNA and CDR2 YNFKEQ come from the germline V gene. CDR3 region: CASSSGLAGAETQYF. In nucleotides, the CDR3 is TGTGCCAGCAGCTCCGGACTAGCGGGAGCGGAGACCCAGTACTTC.

The rearrangement uses TRBV7-2 and TRBJ1-2; 9 bases are shared with TRBD1. The CDR3 consists of 15 residues. V lost 4 bases, J lost 4 bases, and 7 bases stayed unmatched. CDR1 and CDR2 from the germline V gene are SGHTA and FQGNSA. As DNA, the CDR3 is TGTGCCAGCAGCTCATTCGGGGACAGGGTCTATGGCTACACCTTC. Translating gives CASSSFGDRVYGYTF. Combining the CDR3 with reference TRBV7-2 and TRBJ1-2 gives the whole variable domain GAGVSQSPSNKVTEKGKDVELRCDPISGHTALYWYRQSLGQGLEFLIYFQGNSAPDKSGLPSDRFSAERTGGSVSTLTIQRTQQEDSAVYLCASSSFGDRVYGYTFGSGTRLTVV.

The genes are TRBV2 and TRBJ1-2; D remains unclear. Germline loops: CDR1 SNHLY, CDR2 FYNNEI. Trimming left V 10 bases short and J 3 bases short, with 24 bases between. This CDR3 has 16 residues. CDR3 region: CAIHALGERQHYGYTF. For the CDR3, the DNA is TGTGCCATCCATGCCCTTGGAGAGAGGCAGCACTATGGCTACACCTTC.

The J gene is TRBJ1-2, the V gene TRBV11-1, with 8 bases identical to TRBD1. This CDR3 comprises 14 residues. From germline, CDR1 is SGHAT and CDR2 FQDESV (reference sequence). J was trimmed by 8 bases and V by 2 bases; bases with no gene match: 7. The chain's CDR3 is CASSLYQGAGGYTF. The CDR3 nucleotides are TGTGCCAGCAGCTTATATCAGGGGGCTGGCGGCTACACCTTC.

V usage is TRBV18 and J usage is TRBJ1-1; D is unresolved. This CDR3 has 14 residues. V shed 3 bases and J shed 1 base, with 9 bases lying between them. Germline CDR1 and CDR2: KGHSH and LQKENI. The CDR3 loop is CASSPRDSNTEAFF. The CDR3 region has the DNA TGTGCCAGCTCACCGCGGGATTCGAACACTGAAGCTTTCTTT.

The V gene is TRBV5-1, the J gene TRBJ2-5; possibly TRBD1 for D (5 bases). Germline V lookup: CDR1 SGHRS, CDR2 YFSETQ. The V end was cut by 1 base, the J end by 4 bases, with 8 bases between. CDR3 size: 13 residues. The CDR3 protein is CASSLYRGETQYF. The CDR3 nucleotides are TGCGCCAGCAGCTTGTATAGGGGAGAGACCCAGTACTTC. Combining the CDR3 with reference TRBV5-1 and TRBJ2-5 gives the whole variable domain KAGVTQTPRYLIKTRGQQVTLSCSPISGHRSVSWYQQTPGQGLQFLFEYFSETQRNKGNFPGRFSGRQFSNSRSEMNVSTLELGDSALYLCASSLYRGETQYFGPGTRLLVL.

The CDR3 region has the DNA TGTGCCAGCAGTGAGAGGGGGACAGGGAAAAACACTGAAGCTTTCTTT. Translated: CASSERGTGKNTEAFF. The gene calls are TRBV2 and TRBJ1-1, with 9 bases identical to TRBD1. V lost 3 bases and J lost 2; bases outside the gene matches: 7. From germline, CDR1 is SNHLY and CDR2 FYNNEI. The CDR3 loop spans 16 amino acids.

The chain links TRBV3-1 (or the pseudogene TRBV3-2) to TRBJ1-2; 8 bases map to TRBD1. Germline V gene lookup returns CDR1 LGHDT and CDR2 YNNKEL (reference sequence). The V gene end was trimmed by 4 bases and the J gene end by 5 bases; junction bases not matched to a gene: 3. This CDR3 is built from 13 residues. The CDR3 loop reads CASSPQGAYGYTF. The CDR3 coding sequence is TGTGCCAGCAGCCCTCAGGGGGCATATGGCTACACCTTC.

Notes on this clone: Distinct nucleotide sequences in the sample also encode this CDR3. This chain joins TRBV7-2 and TRBJ1-4; D perhaps matches TRBD1 (5 bases). The CDR3 runs to 14 residues. Germline V CDR1 and CDR2: SGHTA, FQGNSA. The germline V and J ends were trimmed by 5 bases and 4 bases, with 11 bases remaining between them. CDR3 sequence (DNA): TGTGCCAGCAGCCGTGACAGCAGTAATGAAAAACTGTTTTTT. Translating it yields CASSRDSSNEKLFF.

The chain recombines TRBV27 with TRBJ1-1, with D possibly TRBD1 on 6 matching bases. The CDR3 has 16 amino acids. The germline V and J ends were trimmed by 6 bases and 0 bases, with 17 bases remaining between them. CDR1 MNHEY and CDR2 SMNVEV come from the germline V gene (reference sequence). DNA of the CDR3: TGTGCCAGCAGAAGATATACAGGGACTATGAACACTGAAGCTTTCTTT. Residues: CASRRYTGTMNTEAFF.

The chain uses TRBV12-3 or TRBV12-4 and TRBJ1-6; a possible D gene is TRBD1 (6 bases). This CDR3 is built from 13 residues. V dropped 2 bases and J dropped 7 bases, with 6 bases sitting between them. This CDR3 is CASSLTGNSPLHF. The CDR3 nucleotides read TGTGCCAGCAGTTTAACAGGGAATTCACCCCTCCACTTT.

The chain is built from TRBV29-1 and TRBJ2-7; 10 bases match TRBD2. The CDR3 length is 15 residues. V trimming: 7 bases; J trimming: 0 bases; junction bases outside the gene matches: 9. Germline lookup yields CDR1 SQVTM and CDR2 ANQGSEA. Here the CDR3 reads CSGLAGEGASYEQYF. As DNA, the CDR3 is TGCAGCGGGCTAGCGGGAGAGGGGGCCTCCTACGAGCAGTACTTC.

This clone turned up a few times. The V gene is TRBV7-2, the J gene TRBJ1-1; 9 bases are a match to TRBD1. The junction had 6 bases not matched to a gene; V was cut back by 3 bases and J by 1 base. The germline V gene has CDR1 SGHTA and CDR2 FQGNSA. The CDR3 loop spans 16 amino acids. The CDR3 is CASSLGQGKRNTEAFF. The CDR3 region has the DNA TGTGCCAGCAGCTTGGGACAGGGTAAACGGAACACTGAAGCTTTCTTT.

The chain couples TRBV28 to TRBJ2-1; 11 positions match TRBD2. The CDR3 contains 19 residues. V trimming: 5 bases; J trimming: 2 bases; junction bases outside the gene matches: 14. The germline V gene encodes CDR1 MDHEN and CDR2 SYDVKM. DNA of the CDR3: TGTGCCAGCAGTGGGCCCCTCGGGCTAGCGGGAGGCACCTACAATGAGCAGTTCTTC. Residues: CASSGPLGLAGGTYNEQFF.

The V call is TRBV9, the J call TRBJ2-7, with D unclear. Trimming left V 0 bases short and J 3 bases short, with 13 bases between. CDR3 length: 15 amino acids. Germline V lookup: CDR1 SGDLS, CDR2 YYNGEE. CDR3 nucleotide sequence: TGTGCCAGCAGCGTAGACCCCTCCATCAGCTACGAGCAGTACTTC. It translates to CASSVDPSISYEQYF.

The chain recombines TRBV5-8 with TRBJ1-5; possible D gene TRBD1, 6 bases. CDR1 SGHTS and CDR2 YDEGEE come from the germline V gene. The CDR3 runs 14 residues. V was pared by 2 bases and J by 4 bases, with 10 bases between. This CDR3 reads CASSFGRGNQPQHF. The CDR3 DNA reads TGTGCCAGCAGCTTCGGCAGGGGTAATCAGCCCCAGCATTTT.

This clone was found a few times. The chain uses TRBV19 and TRBJ1-2, with D tentatively TRBD1 (5 bases). The germline V and J ends were trimmed by 3 bases and 3 bases, with 11 bases remaining between them. The CDR3 is 14 residues long. The germline V gene encodes CDR1 LNHDA and CDR2 SQIVND (reference sequence). The CDR3 nucleotides read TGTGCCAGTAGTATTCCCAGGGCGCACTATGGCTACACCTTC. Its protein product is CASSIPRAHYGYTF.

The chain couples TRBV5-1 to TRBJ2-3; 10 bases agree with TRBD2. Trimming took 2 bases from V and 4 from J; bases not matched to a gene: 7. Germline CDR1 and CDR2: SGHRS and YFSETQ. This CDR3 is 16 amino acids long. CDR3 amino acids: CASSFLSGRPADTQYF. For the CDR3, the DNA is TGCGCCAGCAGCTTCCTTAGCGGGAGGCCAGCAGATACGCAGTATTTT. The full variable domain, rest sourced from reference TRBV5-1 and TRBJ2-3, is KAGVTQTPRYLIKTRGQQVTLSCSPISGHRSVSWYQQTPGQGLQFLFEYFSETQRNKGNFPGRFSGRQFSNSRSEMNVSTLELGDSALYLCASSFLSGRPADTQYFGPGTRLTVL.

Turning to this clone: Other DNA sequences in the sample encode the same CDR3. The rearrangement links TRBV5-1 to TRBJ2-5; maybe TRBD1 (6 bases). This CDR3 comprises 13 residues. V was trimmed by 0 bases and J by 4 bases, leaving 7 bases between them. Germline V gene data show CDR1 as SGHRS and CDR2 as YFSETQ. Here the CDR3 DNA reads TGCGCCAGCAGCTTGGCAGGGGTAGAGACCCAGTACTTC. This encodes CASSLAGVETQYF. Supplemented by reference TRBV5-1 and TRBJ2-5, the full variable domain reads KAGVTQTPRYLIKTRGQQVTLSCSPISGHRSVSWYQQTPGQGLQFLFEYFSETQRNKGNFPGRFSGRQFSNSRSEMNVSTLELGDSALYLCASSLAGVETQYFGPGTRLLVL.

In its sample, this clone was seen a few times. The chain has TRBV11-2 and TRBJ1-6; D remains ambiguous. This CDR3 contains 14 residues. CDR1 SGHAT and CDR2 FQNNGV come from the germline V gene. Trimming took 2 bases from V and 7 from J, leaving 9 bases between them. The CDR3 here is CASSLRSSNSPLHF. The CDR3, as DNA: TGTGCCAGCAGCTTACGGAGCTCAAATTCACCCCTCCACTTT.